Listed here are 32 T cell receptor beta chains from one sample, sequenced in a study of preoperative IRX-2 immunotherapy in early breast cancer. Indicated treatment: preoperative locoregional IRX-2 cytokine immunotherapy. Sequenced by immunoSEQ multiplex PCR; TCRdb stores in-frame clones only, minus some. The sample lists some 30,000 clones; roughly 89% were seen once. Sequences were derived from tumor tissue, sampled after IRX-2 immunotherapy. The origin of the receptors is a human donor with breast cancer.

The rearrangement links TRBV6-8 to TRBJ1-1; D is undetermined. V lost 5 bases and J 0 bases, leaving 10 bases between the germline ends. The CDR3 has 14 amino acids. Germline lookup yields CDR1 MNHGY and CDR2 SAAAGT. DNA of the CDR3: TGTGCCAGCAGTCTTCGCTCGATGAACACTGAAGCTTTCTTT. Translated, it gives CASSLRSMNTEAFF.

V and J are TRBV30 and TRBJ1-2; 8 bases match TRBD1. Germline V gene data show CDR1 as GTSNPN and CDR2 as SVGIG (reference sequence). The CDR3 is made up of 14 amino acids. V shed 4 bases, J shed 2 bases, and the junction held 6 bases outside the gene matches. The CDR3 region is CAWTWTGINYGYTF. The CDR3 DNA is TGTGCCTGGACTTGGACAGGGATAAACTATGGCTACACCTTC.

The V gene is TRBV1, the J gene TRBJ1-2. TRBV1 is termed a pseudogene. The CDR3 has 13 residues. CDR3 nucleotides: TGCGCCAGCAGCCAAGGATCCGGGGCTGGCTACACCTTC. Its translation: CASSQGSGAGYTF.

V is TRBV30 and J is TRBJ2-7; D is perhaps TRBD1 or TRBD2 (5 bases each). The CDR3 sequence is 15 residues long. Germline CDR1 and CDR2: GTSNPN and SVGIG (reference sequence). V lost 4 bases, J lost 5 bases, and 21 bases lay in between. The CDR3 here is CAWNFGGARAHEQYF. The CDR3 region has the DNA TGTGCCTGGAACTTTGGGGGTGCAAGGGCCCACGAGCAGTACTTC.

V is TRBV6-8 and J is TRBJ2-7, with a possible D match to TRBD2 (6 bases). V lost 6 bases and J 0 bases, leaving 21 bases between the germline ends. Germline V gives CDR1 MNHGY, CDR2 SAAAGT. CDR3 size: 17 residues. CDR3 coding DNA: TGTGCCAGCAGAGACGGGGGTGGGCCAAGGGGCTCCTACGAGCAGTACTTC. Amino acids: CASRDGGGPRGSYEQYF.

The chain combines TRBV11-3 with TRBJ1-1; the D is unclear. The V end was cut by 5 bases, the J end by 5 bases, with 15 bases between. Germline V gives CDR1 SGHNT, CDR2 YENEEA. CDR3 length: 14 residues. This CDR3 reads CASSQRQGKTEAFF. In DNA, the CDR3 is TGTGCCAGCAGCCAACGACAAGGAAAGACTGAAGCTTTCTTT. The full variable domain, rest sourced from reference TRBV11-3 and TRBJ1-1, is EAGVVQSPRYKIIEKKQPVAFWCNPISGHNTLYWYLQNLGQGPELLIRYENEEAVDDSQLPKDRFSAERLKGVDSTLKIQPAELGDSAVYLCASSQRQGKTEAFFGQGTRLTVV.

The chain uses TRBV30 and TRBJ2-2; the D call may be TRBD1 or TRBD2 (5 bases each). V lost 0 bases, J lost 5 bases, and 7 bases lay in between. Germline loops: CDR1 GTSNPN, CDR2 SVGIG (reference sequence). This CDR3 has 13 amino acids. The CDR3 nucleotides are TGTGCCTGGAGTGTCGGGGCAACCGGGGAGCTGTTTTTT. Amino acids: CAWSVGATGELFF.

This chain links TRBV18 with TRBJ1-2; no clear D gene. The CDR3 spans 13 residues. The germline CDR1 and CDR2 sequences are KGHSH and LQKENI. Trimming cost V 3 bases and J 4 bases, with 9 bases left between them. The CDR3 is CASSPTGGYGYTF. CDR3 coding DNA: TGTGCCAGCTCACCCACGGGTGGCTATGGCTACACCTTC.

The chain couples TRBV6-8 to TRBJ2-3; TRBD2 matches 7 bases. Germline V gives CDR1 MNHGY, CDR2 SAAAGT. Unmatched junction bases numbered 11, after V lost 6 bases and J lost 8 bases. The CDR3 is 14 amino acids. The CDR3 is CASSLSGGSFTQYF. CDR3 bases: TGTGCCAGCAGCCTCTCGGGGGGTTCATTTACGCAGTATTTT.

The chain couples TRBV30 to TRBJ1-1; TRBD1 might be the D (5 bases). Trimming stripped 4 bases from V and 4 bases from J, with 19 bases between. CDR3 length: 15 residues. Germline V gene data show CDR1 as GTSNPN and CDR2 as SVGIG (reference sequence). As DNA, the CDR3 is TGTGCCTGGACCAAGAACAGGAATGGAGGCACTGAAGCTTTCTTT. The encoded protein is CAWTKNRNGGTEAFF. The whole variable domain, filled in from reference TRBV30 and TRBJ1-1, reads SQTIHQWPATLVQPVGSPLSLECTVEGTSNPNLYWYRQAAGRGLQLLFYSVGIGQISSEVPQNLSASRPQDRQFILSSKKLLLSDSGFYLCAWTKNRNGGTEAFFGQGTRLTVV.

The chain's CDR3 is CASSLAEGARGSPLHF. The CDR3 bases are TGTGCCAGCAGCTTGGCCGAGGGGGCGCGGGGTTCACCCCTCCACTTT. The chain couples TRBV7-7 to TRBJ1-6; TRBD1 matches at 7 bases. From germline, CDR1 is SSHAT and CDR2 FNYEAQ (reference sequence). After removal of 3 bases from V and 9 bases from J, the junction contained 11 bases not matched to a gene. This CDR3 region has 16 residues.

This chain links TRBV11-3 with TRBJ2-7, with 9 positions matching TRBD2. The CDR3 spans 15 residues. The junction had 3 bases not matched to a gene; V was cut back by 2 bases and J by 1 base. Germline V gives CDR1 SGHNT, CDR2 YENEEA. As DNA, the CDR3 is TGTGCCAGCAGCTTACGAACTAGCGGGTCCTACGAGCAGTACTTC. Translating gives CASSLRTSGSYEQYF.

The CDR3 DNA reads TGTGCCAGTGGACAGGGGGTTAATTCACCCCTCCACTTT. It encodes CASGQGVNSPLHF. This chain uses TRBV19 with TRBJ1-6; 10 bases align to TRBD1. Germline trimming cut 8 bases from V and 6 bases from J; bases unmatched to any gene: 1. Germline assignment: CDR1 LNHDA and CDR2 SQIVND (reference sequence). CDR3 size: 13 residues.

The genes are TRBV23-1 and TRBJ2-2; D unclear. TRBV23-1 is classed as an ORF, of uncertain function. The V gene lost 0 bases and the J gene lost 1 base, with 18 bases spanning the gap. The CDR3 is 19 residues long. The CDR3, as DNA: TGCGCCAGCAGTCAATCGGGCTGGCAGCTTGTCGGGAACACCGGGGAGCTGTTTTTT. This encodes CASSQSGWQLVGNTGELFF.

In this sample, this clone turned up a few times. The rearrangement joins TRBV6-8 to TRBJ1-1, with TRBD1 identical over 7 bases. V shed 0 bases and J 14 bases; nucleotides not matched to a gene: 6. Per the germline V gene, CDR1 is MNHGY and CDR2 is SAAAGT. The CDR3 covers 12 residues. Here the CDR3 DNA reads TGTGCCAGCAGTTACTCGACAGGGCCAGCGTTCTTT. This sequence encodes CASSYSTGPAFF.

The rearrangement links TRBV5-1 to TRBJ1-2; tentative D call: TRBD1 (6 bases). V was shortened by 5 bases and J by 2 bases, with 13 bases between the two germline ends. The CDR3 runs 14 residues. CDR1 and CDR2 from the germline V gene are SGHRS and YFSETQ. CDR3 bases: TGCGCCAGCAGGGTGGACAGCTTAAACTATGGCTACACCTTC. Its translation is CASRVDSLNYGYTF.

The chain links TRBV19 to TRBJ2-2; 7 positions match TRBD1. J was trimmed by 1 base and V by 10 bases; bases with no gene match: 6. Germline CDR1 and CDR2: LNHDA and SQIVND (reference sequence). The CDR3 is 14 residues long. The CDR3 region has the DNA TGTGCCACCGCGTCAGGGGGGAACACCGGGGAGCTGTTTTTT. It specifies CATASGGNTGELFF.

Note on this clone: This sample includes further DNA sequences coding for the same CDR3. The chain couples TRBV6-8 to TRBJ1-4; D is possibly TRBD1 (5 bases). The CDR3 has 13 residues. Trimming pared 6 bases from V and 13 bases from J, leaving 18 bases between. Germline V gene lookup returns CDR1 MNHGY and CDR2 SAAAGT. CDR3 DNA: TGTGCCAGCAGACAAGAACAAGGGGAGGGACTGTTTTTT. Protein product: CASRQEQGEGLFF.

The CDR3 here is CASSSGQGTDTQYF. CDR3 sequence (DNA): TGTGCCAGCAGTTCGGGACAGGGCACAGATACGCAGTATTTT. The V gene is TRBV28, the J gene TRBJ2-3; 8 bases fit TRBD1. J was trimmed by 1 base and V by 4 bases; bases with no gene match: 1. The CDR3 runs to 14 residues. Germline V gene lookup returns CDR1 MDHEN and CDR2 SYDVKM. The variable domain in full, with the rest retrieved from reference TRBV28 and TRBJ2-3, is DVKVTQSSRYLVKRTGEKVFLECVQDMDHENMFWYRQDPGLGLRLIYFSYDVKMKEKGDIPEGYSVSREKKERFSLILESASTNQTSMYLCASSSGQGTDTQYFGPGTRLTVL.

This chain joins TRBV30 and TRBJ1-2; D not resolved. CDR3 length equals 14 residues. The V gene lost 0 bases and the J gene lost 2 bases, with 10 bases spanning the gap. Germline V gene sequence: CDR1 GTSNPN, CDR2 SVGIG (reference sequence). The chain's CDR3 is CAWSVPVLNYGYTF. CDR3 DNA: TGTGCCTGGAGTGTCCCCGTCCTGAACTATGGCTACACCTTC.

The rearrangement uses TRBV6-8 and TRBJ1-2; possibly TRBD1 for D (6 bases). V lost 5 bases to trimming and J lost 4 bases, with 14 bases between them. Germline lookup yields CDR1 MNHGY and CDR2 SAAAGT. There are 14 residues in the CDR3. The chain's CDR3 is CASSPPGDLYGYTF. CDR3 DNA: TGTGCCAGCAGTCCCCCAGGGGACCTCTATGGCTACACCTTC.

The rearrangement links TRBV1 to TRBJ1-4. TRBV1 is labeled a pseudogene. The CDR3 sequence is 15 residues long. In DNA, the CDR3 is TGCGCCAGCAGCCAAGTAGCGGGAGGAGGTGAAAAACTGTTTTTT. Its translation: CASSQVAGGGEKLFF.

V is TRBV5-1 and J is TRBJ2-1, with D unresolved. The germline gives CDR1 SGHRS, CDR2 YFSETQ. With 0 bases removed from V and 1 base from J, the gap between germline ends came to 5 bases. There are 14 residues in the CDR3. The CDR3 DNA follows: TGCGCCAGCAGCTTGGAATCATCCTACAATGAGCAGTTCTTC. Its protein is CASSLESSYNEQFF.

The rearrangement uses TRBV29-1 and TRBJ1-3; possibly TRBD1 for D (5 bases). The germline V gene has CDR1 SQVTM and CDR2 ANQGSEA. V lost 3 bases to trimming and J lost 2 bases, with 11 bases between them. The CDR3 has 14 amino acids. The CDR3 DNA reads as TGCAGCGTTGAGACGAGGGGACCTGGAAACACCATATATTTT. As protein: CSVETRGPGNTIYF.

The chain joins TRBV7-4 to TRBJ1-3; 7 bases align to TRBD1. Per the germline V gene, CDR1 is SGHVT and CDR2 is SQSDAQ. The CDR3 is 15 residues long. After removal of 5 bases from V and 0 bases from J, the junction contained 4 bases not matched to a gene. The CDR3 is CASSVGQRSGNTIYF. The CDR3 coding sequence is TGTGCCAGCAGCGTGGGACAGCGCTCTGGAAACACCATATATTTT.

This chain joins TRBV7-1 and TRBJ2-1, with D perhaps being TRBD1 or TRBD2 (6 bases each). TRBV7-1 is an open reading frame whose function is uncertain. CDR3 length: 15 residues. Trimming left V 4 bases short and J 7 bases short, with 17 bases between. The CDR3 DNA sequence: TGTGCCAGCAGCTTATTGGCGGGACACTTAAATGAGCAGTTCTTC. Translation: CASSLLAGHLNEQFF.

This clone was counted once. V gene TRBV1 combines with J gene TRBJ2-4; the D segment call TRBD1 is taken from the table without a DNA check. TRBV1 is listed as a pseudogene. The CDR3 runs 12 residues. The CDR3 is CASTSGQNAQYF. CDR3 in DNA: TGCGCCAGCACTTCGGGACAGAACGCTCAGTACTTC.

This chain links TRBV6-8 with TRBJ1-1, with D tentatively TRBD1 (5 bases). CDR1 is MNHGY and CDR2 is SAAAGT in the germline V gene. V shed 8 bases and J shed 2 bases, with 18 bases lying between them. This CDR3 contains 15 residues. The CDR3 nucleotides read TGTGCCAGCCGAAGAAGTCAGGGTGCAAACACTGAAGCTTTCTTT. Translated, it gives CASRRSQGANTEAFF.

This clone was counted a single time. CDR3 sequence: CASREDRFGPQHF. As DNA, the CDR3 is TGTGCCAGCAGAGAGGACAGGTTTGGACCCCAGCATTTT. The V call is TRBV6-8, the J call TRBJ1-5, with 7 bases lining up with TRBD1. With 6 bases clipped from V and 10 bases from J, the junction kept 9 bases outside the gene matches. CDR3 length: 13 residues. Germline V gene lookup returns CDR1 MNHGY and CDR2 SAAAGT.

V usage is TRBV18 and J usage is TRBJ2-3; no reliable D call. V was cut by 2 bases and J by 2 bases, with 8 bases left in between. Per the germline V gene, CDR1 is KGHSH and CDR2 is LQKENI. This CDR3 is built from 14 residues. CDR3 residues: CASSPSVHTDTQYF. The CDR3 DNA sequence: TGTGCCAGCTCACCATCGGTGCACACAGATACGCAGTATTTT. Supplemented by reference TRBV18 and TRBJ2-3, the full variable domain reads NAGVMQNPRHLVRRRGQEARLRCSPMKGHSHVYWYRQLPEEGLKFMVYLQKENIIDESGMPKERFSAEFPKEGPSILRIQQVVRGDSAAYFCASSPSVHTDTQYFGPGTRLTVL.

This clone was seen a few times. The chain has TRBV11-3 and TRBJ2-3; D not certain. Germline CDR1 is SGHNT and CDR2 is YENEEA. Trimming removed 4 bases at V and 6 bases at J, with 14 bases between. CDR3 length: 14 residues. CDR3 region: CASSSGDGGDTQYF. The CDR3, as DNA: TGTGCCAGCAGCTCTGGAGATGGTGGGGATACGCAGTATTTT.

This chain connects TRBV6-8 to TRBJ2-7; TRBD1 is a possible D gene (5 bases). V was pared by 7 bases and J by 7 bases, with 14 bases between. Germline-derived CDR1 and CDR2 are MNHGY and SAAAGT. The CDR3 extends over 12 amino acids. The CDR3 loop is CASTGRAGEQYV. The CDR3, as DNA: TGTGCCAGCACTGGCAGGGCCGGGGAGCAGTACGTC.